Listed below are T cell receptor beta chains from one sample, sequenced in a study of blood T cell repertoires in COVID-19. TCRdb's table, derived via immunoSEQ multiplex PCR, lists solely in-frame clones and lacks some. The table lists just over 650,000 clones, about nine tenths of them singletons. The specimen sequenced was peripheral blood. Receptor source: a woman between 18 and 29 years old with acute or convalescent COVID-19. Both conserved end residues are part of each CDR3. The D gene is left open where the match is weak.

j_gene: TRBJ2-1; d_gene: TRBD1; v_gene: TRBV7-9; CDR3aa: CASSPRQGGYNEQFF
j_gene: TRBJ1-1; d_gene: -; v_gene: TRBV7-9; CDR3aa: CASSLAGAETEAFF
j_gene: TRBJ2-3; d_gene: TRBD2; v_gene: TRBV11-2; CDR3aa: CASSLGWSSGGSDTQYF
j_gene: TRBJ2-3; d_gene: -; v_gene: TRBV9; CDR3aa: CASKEGTDTQYF
j_gene: TRBJ2-1; d_gene: -; v_gene: TRBV12-3/TRBV12-4; CDR3aa: CASSLSSEQFF
j_gene: TRBJ1-2; d_gene: TRBD1; v_gene: TRBV19; CDR3aa: CASSSGTGRVYGYTF
j_gene: TRBJ1-2; d_gene: -; v_gene: TRBV10-1; CDR3aa: CASRDGGDGYTF
j_gene: TRBJ1-2; d_gene: TRBD1; v_gene: TRBV6-5; CDR3aa: CASGPTGSYGYTF
j_gene: TRBJ1-2; d_gene: TRBD1; v_gene: TRBV9; CDR3aa: CASSPRRDRADYGYTF
j_gene: TRBJ2-2; d_gene: -; v_gene: TRBV28; CDR3aa: CASSSGPGSNTGELFF
j_gene: TRBJ1-2; d_gene: TRBD1; v_gene: TRBV6-5; CDR3aa: CASSPDRGVYGYTF
j_gene: TRBJ1-6; d_gene: -; v_gene: TRBV19; CDR3aa: CASSKGGMNSPLHF
j_gene: TRBJ2-7; d_gene: -; v_gene: TRBV30; CDR3aa: CAWGRGYYEQYF
j_gene: TRBJ1-1; d_gene: TRBD1; v_gene: TRBV6-5; CDR3aa: CASSPYQGAGTEAFF
j_gene: TRBJ1-2; d_gene: -; v_gene: TRBV9; CDR3aa: CASSASGAGYTF
j_gene: TRBJ1-2; d_gene: TRBD1; v_gene: TRBV30; CDR3aa: CAWSPDRGGGYTF
j_gene: TRBJ1-3; d_gene: TRBD1; v_gene: TRBV6-5; CDR3aa: CASSYGQGYSGNTIYF
j_gene: TRBJ2-1; d_gene: TRBD2; v_gene: TRBV19; CDR3aa: CASSEGLAGAFYNEQFF
j_gene: TRBJ1-4; d_gene: TRBD1; v_gene: TRBV5-1; CDR3aa: CASKGTGGPPNEKLFF
j_gene: TRBJ2-4; d_gene: -; v_gene: TRBV12-3/TRBV12-4; CDR3aa: CASSLGTGDIQYF
j_gene: TRBJ2-7; d_gene: TRBD1; v_gene: TRBV6-5; CDR3aa: CATTGASSYEQYF
j_gene: TRBJ2-1; d_gene: TRBD2; v_gene: TRBV14; CDR3aa: CASKAFGAGGPFDEQFF